One and the same sample provided the 5 T cell receptor beta chains below, sequenced in a study of shared clonotypes between healthy human individuals. Sequencing was performed with immunoSEQ multiplex PCR; in TCRdb, only in-frame clones are kept and a portion is missing. The table shows hundreds of thousands of clones, with 85% to 95% occurring only once. Only CD45RO-negative cells positively selected for CCR7 counted as naive CD8 cells, so terminally differentiated effector memory CD45RA+ cells were excluded. The sequenced sample was naive CD8+ T cells sorted from blood. These receptors all stem from a woman aged 25-40 years in good health.

Notes on this clone: This sample also contains other DNA sequences that code for the same CDR3. This sequence joins TRBV27 and TRBJ1-5, with D possibly matching TRBD1 (5 bases). V was pared by 0 bases and J by 3 bases, with 9 bases between. The germline V gene encodes CDR1 MNHEY and CDR2 SMNVEV (reference sequence). The CDR3 extends over 15 amino acids. The CDR3 region is CASSLSGQLNQPQHF. The CDR3 DNA reads as TGTGCCAGCAGTTTATCGGGGCAGCTCAATCAGCCCCAGCATTTT.

The chain employs TRBV6-5 and TRBJ1-1; D call uncertain. Germline CDR1 reads MNHEY; CDR2 reads SVGAGI. V dropped 5 bases and J dropped 5 bases, with 6 bases sitting between them. The CDR3 spans 11 residues. The CDR3 DNA follows: TGTGCCAGCAGTATGGCTACTGAAGCTTTCTTT. Protein product: CASSMATEAFF.

The V call is TRBV9, the J call TRBJ2-2; D is unresolved. The CDR3 has 16 residues. Trimming removed 0 bases at V and 0 bases at J, with 9 bases between. Germline-derived CDR1 and CDR2 are SGDLS and YYNGEE. In DNA form, the CDR3 reads TGTGCCAGCAGCGTAGCTGTGGATGCGAACACCGGGGAGCTGTTTTTT. This codes for CASSVAVDANTGELFF.

J is TRBJ2-1 and V is TRBV27; D is perhaps TRBD2 (6 bases). Germline V gene sequence: CDR1 MNHEY, CDR2 SMNVEV (reference sequence). Trimming cost V 7 bases and J 3 bases, with 22 bases left between them. The CDR3 runs to 17 residues. CDR3: CASTPGPPGGLYNEQFF. CDR3 nucleotides: TGTGCCAGCACTCCGGGCCCCCCCGGGGGACTCTACAATGAGCAGTTCTTC.

V usage is TRBV5-4 and J usage is TRBJ2-2; D unclear. The CDR3 totals 14 residues. Between the trimmed V and J ends, which lost 4 bases and 1 base, there was a span of 8 bases. Germline values: CDR1 SGHNT, CDR2 YYREEE (reference sequence). CDR3 in DNA: TGTGCCAGCAGCGCTGGAGAGAACACCGGGGAGCTGTTTTTT. It is translated as CASSAGENTGELFF.